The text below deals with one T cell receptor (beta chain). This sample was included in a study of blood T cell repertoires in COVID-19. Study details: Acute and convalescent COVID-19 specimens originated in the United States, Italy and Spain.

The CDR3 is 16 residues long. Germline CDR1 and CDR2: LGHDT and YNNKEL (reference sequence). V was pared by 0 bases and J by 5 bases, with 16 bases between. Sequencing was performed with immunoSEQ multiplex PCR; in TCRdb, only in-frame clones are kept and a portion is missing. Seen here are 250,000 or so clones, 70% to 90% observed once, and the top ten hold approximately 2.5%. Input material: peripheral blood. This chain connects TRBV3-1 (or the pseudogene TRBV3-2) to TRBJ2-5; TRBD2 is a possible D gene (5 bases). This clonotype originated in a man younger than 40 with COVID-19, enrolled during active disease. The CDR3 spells CASSQEWANPGETQYF. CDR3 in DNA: TGTGCCAGCAGCCAAGAATGGGCCAATCCGGGGGAGACCCAGTACTTC.